This TCR beta chain emerged from a study of T-cell memory formation after mild COVID-19. Study at large: In these data, TCR clusters were largely donor specific.

Regarding this clonotype: The antigen remains undetermined.

5'RACE with constant-segment primers built TCRalpha and TCRbeta cDNA libraries with UMIs. TCRdb reanalysed the 5' RACE reads using MiXCR and keeps one entry per CDR3 protein. In the table there are 400,000 or so distinct CDR3 sequences, 20% of which are singletons. General study results and limits: Memory sampled before infection contained some responding clones, suggesting cross-reactive memory joined.

Germline CDR1 is MGHRA and CDR2 is YSYEKL. V shed 0 bases and J 12 bases; nucleotides not matched to a gene: 10. This CDR3 contains 15 residues. The rearrangement uses TRBV4-1 and TRBJ1-4; 7 nucleotides match TRBD1. Specimen: PBMCs or a T cell subset sorted from them (not recorded which). The sequence was obtained from an adult woman who had mild COVID-19 (a few samples of this study predate the infection). Cell type and time point are not known. DNA of the CDR3: TGCGCCAGCAGCCAAGAGGAGGACAGGACCCTTGAACTGTTTTTT. Its protein product is CASSQEEDRTLELFF.